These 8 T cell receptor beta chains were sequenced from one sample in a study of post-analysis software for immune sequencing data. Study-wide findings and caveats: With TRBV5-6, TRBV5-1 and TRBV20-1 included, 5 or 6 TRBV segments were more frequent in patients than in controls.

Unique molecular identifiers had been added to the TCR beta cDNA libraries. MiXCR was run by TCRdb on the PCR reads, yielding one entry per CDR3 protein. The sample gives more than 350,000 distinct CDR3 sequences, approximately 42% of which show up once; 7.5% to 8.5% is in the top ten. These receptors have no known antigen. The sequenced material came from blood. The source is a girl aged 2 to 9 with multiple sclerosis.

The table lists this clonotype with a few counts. CDR3 in DNA: TGTGCCAGCAGTTACTTGCTGTACTACGAGCAGTACTTC. Translated, it gives CASSYLLYYEQYF. This chain connects TRBV6-2 or TRBV6-3 to TRBJ2-7; D is unresolved. The V end lost 1 base, the J end lost 3 bases, and 7 bases lay between the germline ends. Germline V gene data show CDR1 as MNHEY and CDR2 as SVGEGT. The CDR3 sequence is 13 residues long.

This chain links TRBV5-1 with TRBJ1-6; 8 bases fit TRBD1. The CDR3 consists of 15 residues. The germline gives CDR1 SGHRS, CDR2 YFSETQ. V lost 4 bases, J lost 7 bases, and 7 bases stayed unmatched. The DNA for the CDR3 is TGCGCCAGCAGCGTTATGACAGGGGAGAATTCACCCCTCCACTTT. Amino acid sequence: CASSVMTGENSPLHF. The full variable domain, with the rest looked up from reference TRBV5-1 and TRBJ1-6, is KAGVTQTPRYLIKTRGQQVTLSCSPISGHRSVSWYQQTPGQGLQFLFEYFSETQRNKGNFPGRFSGRQFSNSRSEMNVSTLELGDSALYLCASSVMTGENSPLHFGNGTRLTVT.

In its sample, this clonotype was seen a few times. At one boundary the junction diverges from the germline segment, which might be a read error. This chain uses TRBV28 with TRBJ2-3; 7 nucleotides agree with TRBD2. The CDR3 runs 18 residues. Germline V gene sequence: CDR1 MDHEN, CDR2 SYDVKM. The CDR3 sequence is CASTTLPSLARSTDAQYF. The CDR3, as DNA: TGTGCCAGCACTACCCTCCCCTCACTAGCGCGTAGCACAGATGCGCAGTATTTT.

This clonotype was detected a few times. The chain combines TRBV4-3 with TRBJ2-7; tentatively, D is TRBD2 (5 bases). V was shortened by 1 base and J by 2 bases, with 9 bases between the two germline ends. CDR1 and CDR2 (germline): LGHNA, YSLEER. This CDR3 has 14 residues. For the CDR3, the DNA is TGCGCCAGCAGCCAAGCTACTAGACCCTACGAGCAGTACTTC. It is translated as CASSQATRPYEQYF.

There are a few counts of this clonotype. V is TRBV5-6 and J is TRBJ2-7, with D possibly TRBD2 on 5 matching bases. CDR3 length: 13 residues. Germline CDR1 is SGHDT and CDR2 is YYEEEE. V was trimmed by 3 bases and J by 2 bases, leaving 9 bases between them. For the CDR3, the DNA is TGTGCCAGCAGCTGGGCGCGGGCCTACGAGCAGTACTTC. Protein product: CASSWARAYEQYF.

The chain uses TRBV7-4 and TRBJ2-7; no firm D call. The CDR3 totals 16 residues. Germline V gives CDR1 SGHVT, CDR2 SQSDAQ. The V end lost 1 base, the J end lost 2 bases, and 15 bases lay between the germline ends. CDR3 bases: TGTGCCAGCAGCTTAGGGTCGAAGGGCCCGACCTACGAGCAGTACTTC. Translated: CASSLGSKGPTYEQYF.

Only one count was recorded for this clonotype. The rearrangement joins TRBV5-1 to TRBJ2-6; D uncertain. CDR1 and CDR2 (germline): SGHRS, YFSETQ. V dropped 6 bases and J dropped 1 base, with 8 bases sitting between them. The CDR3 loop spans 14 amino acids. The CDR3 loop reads CASMEFSGANVLTF. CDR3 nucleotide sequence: TGCGCCAGCATGGAATTTTCTGGGGCCAACGTCCTGACTTTC.

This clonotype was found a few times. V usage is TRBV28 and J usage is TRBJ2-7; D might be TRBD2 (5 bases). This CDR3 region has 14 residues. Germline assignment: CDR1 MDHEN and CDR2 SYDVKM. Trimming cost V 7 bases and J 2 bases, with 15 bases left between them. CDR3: CASNTGKPPYEQYF. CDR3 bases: TGTGCCAGCAACACGGGGAAACCGCCCTACGAGCAGTACTTC.